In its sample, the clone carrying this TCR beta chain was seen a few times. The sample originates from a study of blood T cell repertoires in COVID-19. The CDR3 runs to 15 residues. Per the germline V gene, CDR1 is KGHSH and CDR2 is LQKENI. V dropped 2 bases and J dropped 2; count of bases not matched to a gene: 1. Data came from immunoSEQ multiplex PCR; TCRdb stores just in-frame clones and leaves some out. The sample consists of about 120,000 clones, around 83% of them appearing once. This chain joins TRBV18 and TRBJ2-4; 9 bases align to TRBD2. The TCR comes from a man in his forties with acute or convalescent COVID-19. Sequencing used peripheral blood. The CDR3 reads CASSPAGGPKNIQYF. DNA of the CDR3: TGTGCCAGCTCACCAGCGGGGGGGCCCAAAAACATTCAGTACTTC.